These 5 T cell receptor beta chains were all obtained from the same sample, sequenced in a study of shared clonotypes between healthy human individuals. Libraries were prepared by immunoSEQ multiplex PCR; TCRdb keeps only in-frame clonotypes and omits some of them. The table records about 500,000 clones, around 77% of them present only once. The specimen sequenced was PBMCs. The receptors originated from a woman aged 35 to 49 in good health. Some clones in this sample may be carry-over from other donors' samples.

The chain carries TRBV28 and TRBJ2-2, with 9 bases fitting TRBD2. Germline CDR1 reads MDHEN; CDR2 reads SYDVKM. The trim removed 4 bases at V and 0 bases at J, leaving 3 bases unmatched. CDR3 length: 16 residues. The CDR3 bases are TGTGCCAGCAGTTCGACTAGCGGCACGAACACCGGGGAGCTGTTTTTT. Translation: CASSSTSGTNTGELFF.

The V call is TRBV28, the J call TRBJ2-7; 9 nucleotides agree with TRBD1. Looked up from germline, CDR1 is MDHEN and CDR2 is SYDVKM. With V trimmed by 4 bases and J by 4 bases, 11 bases remained unmatched. The CDR3 has 16 amino acids. CDR3 DNA: TGTGCCAGCAGTTACAACACCGGGACAGGGACGTACGAGCAGTACTTC. Amino acids: CASSYNTGTGTYEQYF. Using reference TRBV28 and TRBJ2-7 for the parts outside the CDR3, the full variable domain is DVKVTQSSRYLVKRTGEKVFLECVQDMDHENMFWYRQDPGLGLRLIYFSYDVKMKEKGDIPEGYSVSREKKERFSLILESASTNQTSMYLCASSYNTGTGTYEQYFGPGTRLTVT.

Concerning this clone: Given a far larger clone just one base away, this is likely a sequencing read error. Other DNA sequences in the same sample also yield this CDR3. The gene calls are TRBV30 and TRBJ1-1, with no clear D. Trimming removed 5 bases from V and 8 bases from J, with 21 bases in between. Germline V gene data show CDR1 as GTSNPN and CDR2 as SVGIG (reference sequence). The CDR3 contains 14 residues. The CDR3 loop reads CAWSKPRFATEAFF. In nucleotides, the CDR3 is TGTGCCTGGTCCAAACCCAGGTTCGCGACCGAAGCTTTCTTT. Full variable domain (rest looked up from reference TRBV30 and TRBJ1-1): SQTIHQWPATLVQPVGSPLSLECTVEGTSNPNLYWYRQAAGRGLQLLFYSVGIGQISSEVPQNLSASRPQDRQFILSSKKLLLSDSGFYLCAWSKPRFATEAFFGQGTRLTVV.

This chain uses TRBV19 with TRBJ1-2; 8 positions agree with TRBD1. With V trimmed by 5 bases and J by 2 bases, 4 bases remained unmatched. Germline assignment: CDR1 LNHDA and CDR2 SQIVND (reference sequence). This CDR3 is built from 14 residues. In DNA, the CDR3 is TGTGCCAGTAGTCCACAGGGGGGAAACTATGGCTACACCTTC. Its translation is CASSPQGGNYGYTF.

The V and J genes are TRBV29-1 and TRBJ1-1; D ambiguous. Trimming removed 6 bases from V and 3 bases from J, with 14 bases in between. This CDR3 is 13 amino acids long. From germline, CDR1 is SQVTM and CDR2 ANQGSEA. The CDR3 nucleotides read TGCAGCGTGGCCCCGACGGGAGACACTGAAGCTTTCTTT. Translated, it gives CSVAPTGDTEAFF. The whole variable domain, filled in from reference TRBV29-1 and TRBJ1-1, reads SAVISQKPSRDICQRGTSLTIQCQVDSQVTMMFWYRQQPGQSLTLIATANQGSEATYESGFVIDKFPISRPNLTFSTLTVSNMSPEDSSIYLCSVAPTGDTEAFFGQGTRLTVV.